This T cell receptor (beta chain) was recorded in a study of cytomegalovirus exposure and HLA in healthy donors. CDR3 size: 15 residues. Germline V gene lookup returns CDR1 SNHLY and CDR2 FYNNEI. V trimming: 10 bases; J trimming: 0 bases; junction bases outside the gene matches: 12. Study-wide results and limits: A later analysis, which compared TCR beta chains of equal frequency, found the HLA-associated ones more clonally expanded.

The PCR was carried out with 60 Vbeta primers and 13 Jbeta primers. The repertoire was sequenced with immunoSEQ multiplex PCR; TCRdb's copy has only in-frame clones and lacks some. The sample records about 130,000 clones, 79% being singletons. On this clone itself: The antigen is not known.

V is TRBV2 and J is TRBJ2-7; TRBD1 matches at 7 bases. The clonotype originates from a man aged 40-49 years in good health and CMV-seropositive. Sequenced input: PBMCs. The CDR3 sequence: CAIAGGRLSSYEQYF. CDR3 nucleotides: TGTGCCATAGCAGGGGGACGTTTGAGCTCCTACGAGCAGTACTTC. Looking up the rest from reference TRBV2 and TRBJ2-7 gives the full variable domain: EPEVTQTPSHQVTQMGQEVILRCVPISNHLYFYWYRQILGQKVEFLVSFYNNEISEKSEIFDDQFSVERPDGSNFTLKIRSTKLEDSAMYFCAIAGGRLSSYEQYFGPGTRLTVT.